The 21 T cell receptor beta chains reported below all come from one sample, sequenced in a study of somatic mutations in cytotoxic T cells in rheumatoid arthritis (dated by TCRdb to 2017 to 2019). Libraries were prepared through the immunoSEQ multiplex PCR assay. In TCRdb, the immuneACCESS table is reduced to in-frame sequences with V and J assigned. These tables do not hold every clone; where another copy was compared, an unresolved V gene accounts for under half, and the others remain unexplained. The sample includes roughly 8,200 clones, with approximately 70% observed a single time. The top ten clones comprise about 40% of the sample. Material for sequencing was CD8+ T cells sorted from blood. The source of these receptors is an adult with rheumatoid arthritis.

This chain uses TRBV4-1 with TRBJ2-4; 8 bases are shared with TRBD1. The CDR3 is made up of 17 amino acids. Germline trimming cut 1 base from V and 0 bases from J; bases unmatched to any gene: 5. The germline CDR1 and CDR2 sequences are MGHRA and YSYEKL. The CDR3 loop is CASSQGQGMLAKNIQYF. The CDR3, as DNA: TGCGCCAGCAGCCAAGGACAGGGGATGCTAGCCAAAAACATTCAGTACTTC.

This clone was seen only a few times. The gene calls are TRBV15 and TRBJ2-1; 15 bases are shared with TRBD2. V lost 4 bases, J lost 10 bases, and 5 bases stayed unmatched. CDR1 and CDR2 from the germline V gene are LNHNV and YYDKDF (reference sequence). CDR3 size: 15 residues. CDR3 sequence (DNA): TGTGCCACCAGCACGGGACTAGCGGGAGGTGAAGAGCAGTTCTTC. As protein: CATSTGLAGGEEQFF.

CDR3 amino acids: CASSPGGPTYEQYF. The CDR3 bases are TGTGCCAGCAGCCCGGGGGGCCCCACCTACGAGCAGTACTTC. The chain uses TRBV4-2 and TRBJ2-7, with TRBD2 as a possible D gene (7 bases). Trimming took 4 bases from V and 2 from J, leaving 12 bases between them. Looked up from germline, CDR1 is LGHNA and CDR2 is YNFKEQ. This CDR3 is 14 amino acids long.

The sample holds a few counts of this clone. The V and J genes are TRBV27 and TRBJ2-7, with D possibly being TRBD1 or TRBD2 (5 bases each). V was trimmed by 1 base and J by 2 bases, leaving 6 bases between them. Germline V gives CDR1 MNHEY, CDR2 SMNVEV (reference sequence). The length of the CDR3 is 13 residues. In DNA, the CDR3 is TGTGCCAGCAGTTTATTGGGGGCCTACGAGCAGTACTTC. This codes for CASSLLGAYEQYF.

This clone was seen just once. The chain has TRBV7-9 and TRBJ2-5; TRBD2 agrees at 9 bases. The CDR3 has 17 amino acids. Germline CDR1 and CDR2: SEHNR and FQNEAQ (reference sequence). V lost 1 base and J lost 4; bases outside the gene matches: 10. The CDR3 DNA sequence: TGTGCCAGCAGCTTAGAAACCTGGCGGGGGGGCCGAGAGACCCAGTACTTC. Translated: CASSLETWRGGRETQYF.

The chain joins TRBV28 to TRBJ2-2; D gene unclear. The germline V gene has CDR1 MDHEN and CDR2 SYDVKM. The CDR3 consists of 14 residues. The germline V and J ends were trimmed by 3 bases and 4 bases, with 9 bases remaining between them. CDR3 nucleotide sequence: TGTGCCAGCAGTTTGAGTCAGCGCACCGGGGAGCTGTTTTTT. It encodes CASSLSQRTGELFF.

V gene TRBV6-1 combines with J gene TRBJ2-3; 7 bases line up with TRBD2. The CDR3 covers 15 residues. Germline V CDR1 and CDR2: MNHNS, SASEGT. V lost 5 bases and J lost 5; bases outside the gene matches: 10. The CDR3 loop is CASSWAGESGDTQYF. CDR3 bases: TGTGCCAGCAGTTGGGCGGGGGAGTCGGGAGATACGCAGTATTTT.

The chain has TRBV5-1 and TRBJ1-3; D is unclear. CDR1 is SGHRS, CDR2 YFSETQ, per germline. CDR3 length: 14 residues. V was pared by 4 bases and J by 3 bases, with 11 bases between. DNA for the CDR3: TGCGCCAGCAGCCTAGGGATTCTTGGAAACACCATATATTTT. It encodes CASSLGILGNTIYF.

This clone was seen only a few times. The chain links TRBV28 to TRBJ2-7; D is undetermined. This CDR3 comprises 11 residues. Germline CDR1 and CDR2: MDHEN and SYDVKM. V was pared by 8 bases and J by 1 base, with 6 bases between. The DNA of the CDR3 is TGTGCCAGCCGAAGGTCCTACGAGCAGTACTTC. Its protein product is CASRRSYEQYF.

The chain recombines TRBV7-2 with TRBJ1-2; no definite D call. Trimming took off 7 bases at V and 4 bases at J, with 10 bases between the two ends. Germline CDR1 is SGHTA and CDR2 is FQGNSA. This CDR3 has 12 amino acids. The CDR3 loop reads CASKIPPYGYTF. CDR3 nucleotides: TGTGCCAGCAAGATTCCTCCCTATGGCTACACCTTC. The entire variable domain, with the rest obtained from reference TRBV7-2 and TRBJ1-2, is as follows: GAGVSQSPSNKVTEKGKDVELRCDPISGHTALYWYRQSLGQGLEFLIYFQGNSAPDKSGLPSDRFSAERTGGSVSTLTIQRTQQEDSAVYLCASKIPPYGYTFGSGTRLTVV.

This clone was seen more than once but under ten times. The rearrangement links TRBV6-4 to TRBJ2-3, with D maybe TRBD1 (5 bases). Trimming stripped 0 bases from V and 1 base from J, with 8 bases between. The CDR3 has 15 residues. CDR1 and CDR2 from the germline V gene are MRHNA and SNTAGT. CDR3 residues: CASSDSVGGTDTQYF. DNA of the CDR3: TGTGCCAGCAGTGACTCGGTAGGGGGCACAGATACGCAGTATTTT.

This clone was counted between two and nine times. This rearrangement joins TRBV9 to TRBJ2-7, with unresolved D. Trimming removed 3 bases at V and 6 bases at J, with 7 bases between. Germline CDR1 is SGDLS and CDR2 is YYNGEE. The CDR3 is made up of 11 amino acids. The chain's CDR3 is CASSDGVEQYF. As DNA, the CDR3 is TGTGCCAGCAGCGACGGCGTCGAGCAGTACTTC.

This clone appeared once. The chain couples TRBV27 to TRBJ2-5, with D possibly called TRBD1 or TRBD2 (6 bases each). The germline V gene has CDR1 MNHEY and CDR2 SMNVEV (reference sequence). V gave up 0 bases and J gave up 4 bases, with 18 bases separating them. The CDR3 has 17 amino acids. The CDR3 region is CASSLSGAGRLSETQYF. Written as DNA, the CDR3 is TGTGCCAGCAGTTTATCGGGGGCGGGGCGACTATCAGAGACCCAGTACTTC.

The chain combines TRBV7-9 with TRBJ2-3; 13 positions agree with TRBD2. Germline V lookup: CDR1 SEHNR, CDR2 FQNEAQ (reference sequence). This CDR3 has 16 amino acids. After removal of 5 bases from V and 1 base from J, the junction contained 3 bases not matched to a gene. CDR3 nucleotide sequence: TGTGCCAGCAGCCCAGGACTAGCGGGGGGCACAGATACGCAGTATTTT. The encoded protein is CASSPGLAGGTDTQYF.

The chain recombines TRBV6-4 with TRBJ2-5; 7 bases are a match to TRBD1. CDR3 length: 17 residues. J lost 3 bases, V lost 2 bases, and 12 bases had no gene match. Germline CDR1 and CDR2: MRHNA and SNTAGT. CDR3 residues: CASSDPTRDRVEETQYF. DNA of the CDR3: TGTGCCAGCAGTGACCCCACCCGTGACAGGGTCGAAGAGACCCAGTACTTC.

The genes are TRBV30 and TRBJ1-2, with 8 positions matching TRBD1. Trimming took 1 base from V and 11 from J; bases not matched to a gene: 6. The CDR3 consists of 12 residues. Per germline, CDR1 GTSNPN and CDR2 SVGIG (reference sequence). The CDR3 reads CAWSAWTGRYTF. CDR3 DNA: TGTGCCTGGAGTGCTTGGACAGGGCGATACACCTTC.

This clone showed up just a few times. The rearrangement links TRBV7-6 to TRBJ2-5; D unresolved. This CDR3 has 17 residues. Germline CDR1 is SGHVS and CDR2 is FNYEAQ. V lost 0 bases, J lost 5 bases, and 19 bases lay in between. CDR3 residues: CASSLAWSLGPGETQYF. The DNA for the CDR3 is TGTGCCAGCAGCTTAGCGTGGTCTTTAGGGCCCGGGGAGACCCAGTACTTC.

J is TRBJ2-3 and V is TRBV7-2; D perhaps matches TRBD2 (5 bases). The CDR3 is 15 amino acids. CDR1 and CDR2 from the germline V gene are SGHTA and FQGNSA. Between the trimmed V and J ends, which lost 1 base and 2 bases, there was a span of 10 bases. This chain's CDR3 is CASSLGLALTDTQYF. DNA for the CDR3: TGTGCCAGCAGCTTAGGCCTAGCCCTCACAGATACGCAGTATTTT.

The chain recombines TRBV6-5 with TRBJ1-1; D may be TRBD1 (5 bases). CDR1 is MNHEY and CDR2 is SVGAGI in the germline V gene. The CDR3 spans 13 residues. V lost 7 bases and J 7 bases, leaving 16 bases between the germline ends. The CDR3 reads CASTWGMGSEAFF. For the CDR3, the DNA is TGTGCCAGCACCTGGGGGATGGGAAGTGAAGCTTTCTTT.

The gene calls are TRBV7-9 and TRBJ1-4, with D perhaps matching TRBD1 (6 bases). The V end lost 9 bases, the J end lost 5 bases, and 13 bases lay between the germline ends. CDR3 length equals 13 residues. Germline V lookup: CDR1 SEHNR, CDR2 FQNEAQ (reference sequence). CDR3 DNA sequence: TGTGCCAGGGCCGGGGGCTGGAATGAAAAACTGTTTTTT. As protein: CARAGGWNEKLFF.

The J gene is TRBJ1-1, the V gene TRBV4-2; D ambiguous. Trimming pared 0 bases from V and 4 bases from J, leaving 12 bases between. This CDR3 has 15 residues. CDR1 LGHNA and CDR2 YNFKEQ come from the germline V gene. The DNA of the CDR3 is TGTGCCAGCAGCCAAGAAGGCCACCCGGGCACTGAAGCTTTCTTT. Translated: CASSQEGHPGTEAFF.